Each of the 5 T cell receptor beta chains below was sequenced from the same sample in a study of T-cell memory formation after mild COVID-19. TCRdb passed the 5' RACE reads through MiXCR, listing each CDR3 protein once. Of some 410,000 distinct CDR3 sequences in the sample, 23% were seen once. Sequencing used PBMCs or a T cell subset sorted from them (not recorded which). The receptors originated from an adult woman who had mild COVID-19 (a few samples of this study predate the infection). Cell type and time point are not known.

CDR3 nucleotides: TGTGCCAGCACTTCAGACAGGACTAACTATGGCTACACCTTC. Translating gives CASTSDRTNYGYTF. This chain joins TRBV6-5 and TRBJ1-2; a possible D gene is TRBD1 (6 bases). The V gene's germline CDR1 is MNHEY and CDR2 SVGAGI. The CDR3 covers 14 residues. V lost 7 bases and J lost 0, with 12 bases in between.

This clonotype was found a few times. The J gene is TRBJ2-1, the V gene TRBV30, with TRBD2 matching 9 bases. Germline loops: CDR1 GTSNPN, CDR2 SVGIG (reference sequence). The V gene end was trimmed by 3 bases and the J gene end by 5 bases; junction bases not matched to a gene: 11. There are 16 residues in the CDR3. DNA for the CDR3: TGTGCCTGGAGAGGTCGGCGGGAGGGCCCCCACAATGAGCAGTTCTTC. Its translation is CAWRGRREGPHNEQFF.

This clonotype was detected only a few times. The chain has TRBV12-3 or TRBV12-4 and TRBJ2-1, with 7 nucleotides matching TRBD2. V was clipped by 5 bases and J by 0 bases; unmatched bases: 10. The CDR3 totals 17 residues. The DNA for the CDR3 is TGTGCCAGCAGTCCCAACCTAGGCGGGAGCTCCTACAATGAGCAGTTCTTC. Translated, it gives CASSPNLGGSSYNEQFF.

The CDR3 spells CASSFRDSANEKLFF. CDR3 DNA: TGTGCCAGCAGCTTCCGGGACAGTGCTAATGAAAAACTGTTTTTT. The V and J genes are TRBV5-5 and TRBJ1-4; 7 bases map to TRBD1. After removal of 2 bases from V and 3 bases from J, the junction contained 4 bases not matched to a gene. This CDR3 comprises 15 residues. Germline V lookup: CDR1 SGHKS, CDR2 YYEKEE (reference sequence).

The table lists this clonotype with a few counts. This chain connects TRBV10-3 to TRBJ1-1; 10 bases line up with TRBD1. From germline, CDR1 is ENHRY and CDR2 SYGVKD. J lost 5 bases, V lost 2 bases, and 8 bases had no gene match. CDR3 length equals 16 residues. CDR3 loop: CAISESWTGGNTEAFF. CDR3 bases: TGTGCCATCAGTGAGAGTTGGACAGGGGGGAATACTGAAGCTTTCTTT.